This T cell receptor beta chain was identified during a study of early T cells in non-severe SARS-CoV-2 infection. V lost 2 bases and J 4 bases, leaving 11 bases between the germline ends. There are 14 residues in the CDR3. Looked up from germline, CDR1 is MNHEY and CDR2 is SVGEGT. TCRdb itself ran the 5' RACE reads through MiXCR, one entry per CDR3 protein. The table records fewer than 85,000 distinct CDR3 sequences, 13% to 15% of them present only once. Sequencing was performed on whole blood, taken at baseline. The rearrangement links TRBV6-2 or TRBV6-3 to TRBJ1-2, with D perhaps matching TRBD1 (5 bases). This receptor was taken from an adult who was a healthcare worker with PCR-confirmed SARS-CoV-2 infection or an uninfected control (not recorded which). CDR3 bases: TGTGCCAGCAGTTACGGGCAGGGAGGCTATGGCTACACCTTC. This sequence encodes CASSYGQGGYGYTF.